This T cell receptor beta chain came from a study of shared clonotypes between healthy human individuals. CDR1 is LNHNV and CDR2 is YYDKDF in the germline V gene (reference sequence). The V end was cut by 0 bases, the J end by 1 base, with 7 bases between. This CDR3 has 16 amino acids. The naive CD8 subset, CD45RO-negative cells positively selected for CCR7, excluded terminally differentiated effector memory CD45RA+ cells. The donors, healthy adults who were HIV-negative, had experienced no recent acute infections or vaccinations. A remark on this clone: The antigen is not known.

General observations from the study: The sampled material consisted only of blood, and tissue repertoires are likely to differ.

Profiling relied on immunoSEQ multiplex PCR, and the TCRdb table lists in-frame clones only, not all of them. This table holds about 2 million clones, just under 95% found once. The origin of this receptor is a man between 18 and 35 years old in good health. The chain carries TRBV15 and TRBJ1-6; weak D call: TRBD1 (5 bases). The specimen sequenced was naive CD8+ T cells sorted from blood. The CDR3, as DNA: TGTGCCACCAGCAGAGATGGGGGGTCCTATAATTCACCCCTCCACTTT. Translated: CATSRDGGSYNSPLHF.